The rows below give T cell receptor beta chains drawn from one sample of a study of T cells expressing NK-cell markers. TCRdb processed the 5' RACE reads again and assigns one entry to each CDR3 protein, with no DNA. Its table records 500,000 to 600,000 distinct CDR3 sequences. Sequencing was done on a sample of blood T cells: a sorted CD56 or NKG2C T cell subset, CD4+ or CD8+ T cells, or bulk PBMC T cells (not recorded which). The source is a man between 18 and 29 years old in good health. Each CDR3 is given with its conserved first and last residue.

>TRBV29-1|TRBJ2-1
CSVEMALGRVSSYNEQFF
>TRBV18|TRBJ2-3
CASSPRMTGGADTQYF
>TRBV7-3|TRBJ2-7
CASSPFSGRGYEQYF
>TRBV5-1|TRBJ2-2
CASSLVGTGGPNTGELFF
>TRBV24-1|TRBJ2-1
CATSDRQASFYNEQFF
>TRBV7-8|TRBJ2-3
CASSPSPGTGGDTQYF
>TRBV3-1|TRBJ1-4
CASSHDRGKLFF
>TRBV28|TRBJ2-3
CASSLRDRVTDTQYF
>TRBV12-3/TRBV12-4|TRBJ2-2
CASSLGLGDNTGELFF
>TRBV18|TRBJ2-1
CASSPPTRGRINEQFF
>TRBV24-1|TRBJ2-5
CATSDRYAETQYF
>TRBV12-3/TRBV12-4|TRBJ2-5
CASSLTGGSQETQYF